This T cell receptor (beta chain) was observed in a study of tumor and adjacent non-tumor tissue in lung cancer. The CDR3 contains 14 residues. From germline, CDR1 is DFQATT and CDR2 SNEGSKA (reference sequence). TCRbeta libraries were built with three rounds of nested PCR, modified from ARM-PCR. One entry per CDR3 protein results from TCRdb running MiXCR on the multiplex PCR reads. Among about 120,000 distinct CDR3 sequences listed, 55% to 75% were seen once. This clonotype occurred once. Compared with germline, one end of the junction differs, possibly owing to a read error. RNA was extracted from bulk tissue without any cell sorting.

The chain carries TRBV20-1 and TRBJ2-7; D possibly corresponds to TRBD2 (6 bases). The specimen was lung tumor tissue. This clonotype was sampled from a man aged 25-45 years with non-small cell lung cancer. CDR3 nucleotide sequence: TGCAGTGCTTGTGGACTACTGGGTAGCTACGTGCAGTACTTC. Translated, it gives CSACGLLGSYVQYF.